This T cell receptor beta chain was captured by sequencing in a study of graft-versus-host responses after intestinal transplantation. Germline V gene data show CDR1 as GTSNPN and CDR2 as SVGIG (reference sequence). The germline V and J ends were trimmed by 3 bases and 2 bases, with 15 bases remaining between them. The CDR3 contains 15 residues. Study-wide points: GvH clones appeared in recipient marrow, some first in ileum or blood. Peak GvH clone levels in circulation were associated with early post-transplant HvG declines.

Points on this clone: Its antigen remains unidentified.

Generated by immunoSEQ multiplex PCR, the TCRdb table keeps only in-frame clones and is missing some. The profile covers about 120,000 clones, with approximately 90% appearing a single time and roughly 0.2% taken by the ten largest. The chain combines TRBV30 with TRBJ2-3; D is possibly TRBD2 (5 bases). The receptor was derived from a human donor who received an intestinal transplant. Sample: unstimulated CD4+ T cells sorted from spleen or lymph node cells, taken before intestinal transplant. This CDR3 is CAWSERRRHTDTQYF. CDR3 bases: TGTGCCTGGAGCGAGCGGCGACGGCACACAGATACGCAGTATTTT. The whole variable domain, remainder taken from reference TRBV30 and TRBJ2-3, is SQTIHQWPATLVQPVGSPLSLECTVEGTSNPNLYWYRQAAGRGLQLLFYSVGIGQISSEVPQNLSASRPQDRQFILSSKKLLLSDSGFYLCAWSERRRHTDTQYFGPGTRLTVL.